Below are 9 T cell receptor beta chains sequenced from a single sample in a study of T cells after yellow fever vaccination. In TCRdb, the 5' RACE reads were re-called with MiXCR into one record per CDR3 protein. The sample contains 610,000 or so distinct CDR3 sequences, approximately 13% of which appear only once. The sequenced sample was PBMCs, obtained on the day of the yellow fever booster vaccination. All receptors derive from a man aged 30 to 39 who received the YFV17D yellow fever vaccine.

J is TRBJ2-7 and V is TRBV20-1; TRBD2 aligns across 8 bases. Germline CDR1 reads DFQATT; CDR2 reads SNEGSKA (reference sequence). The length of the CDR3 is 13 residues. The trim removed 8 bases at V and 4 bases at J, leaving 10 bases unmatched. The CDR3: CSSMSGRGYEQYF. DNA of the CDR3: TGCAGTTCAATGAGCGGGAGAGGTTACGAGCAGTACTTC.

This clonotype has ten or more counts. J is TRBJ2-5 and V is TRBV20-1, with D perhaps given as TRBD1 or TRBD2 (6 bases each). V dropped 1 base and J dropped 2 bases, with 14 bases sitting between them. The CDR3 runs 15 residues. Germline loops: CDR1 DFQATT, CDR2 SNEGSKA (reference sequence). In DNA, the CDR3 is TGCAGTGCTAGAGTCGGAGGGGGAGGTCAAGAGACCCAGTACTTC. Amino acids: CSARVGGGGQETQYF.

This clonotype was detected only a few times. The chain joins TRBV6-5 to TRBJ1-6, with a possible D match to TRBD1 (5 bases). Trimming cost V 2 bases and J 2 bases, with 7 bases left between them. The CDR3 consists of 15 residues. Germline CDR1 is MNHEY and CDR2 is SVGAGI. This chain's CDR3 is CASSYQGTYNSPLHF. Here the CDR3 DNA reads TGTGCCAGCAGTTACCAGGGTACCTATAATTCACCCCTCCACTTT.

This clonotype was counted a few times. The chain links TRBV18 to TRBJ2-5; TRBD2 matches at 11 bases. The V and J ends lost 6 bases and 5 bases, in that order; junction bases with no gene match: 5. Looked up from germline, CDR1 is KGHSH and CDR2 is LQKENI. CDR3 length: 14 residues. The CDR3 bases are TGTGCCAGCTCGCAAGTAGCGGGAGGGGAGACCCAGTACTTC. Encoded protein: CASSQVAGGETQYF.

The chain is built from TRBV7-7 and TRBJ2-5; D gene ambiguous. Trimming took off 4 bases at V and 0 bases at J, with 12 bases between the two ends. Germline loops: CDR1 SSHAT, CDR2 FNYEAQ (reference sequence). CDR3 length: 15 amino acids. The CDR3 sequence is CASSSLSGNQETQYF. CDR3 nucleotide sequence: TGTGCCAGCAGCTCACTTAGTGGCAACCAAGAGACCCAGTACTTC. Combining the CDR3 with reference TRBV7-7 and TRBJ2-5 gives the whole variable domain GAGVSQSPRYKVTKRGQDVTLRCDPISSHATLYWYQQALGQGPEFLTYFNYEAQPDKSGLPSDRFSAERPEGSISTLTIQRTEQRDSAMYRCASSSLSGNQETQYFGPGTRLLVL.

The V call is TRBV4-3, the J call TRBJ2-5; TRBD1 matches 7 bases. CDR3 length equals 15 residues. J gave up 2 bases and V 4 bases, and 7 bases lay outside the gene matches. Germline assignment: CDR1 LGHNA and CDR2 YSLEER. CDR3 nucleotides: TGCGCCAGCAGCCGAGTCACAGGGGTTCAAGAGACCCAGTACTTC. Encoded protein: CASSRVTGVQETQYF.

This rearrangement joins TRBV6-5 to TRBJ2-7; weak D call: TRBD1 (6 bases). The CDR3 extends over 14 amino acids. CDR1 MNHEY and CDR2 SVGAGI come from the germline V gene. The ends were cut back, 2 bases at V and 6 bases at J, with 14 bases in the middle. CDR3 residues: CASSYGGRGGEQYF. The CDR3 nucleotides read TGTGCCAGCAGTTACGGGGGCAGGGGCGGCGAGCAGTACTTC.

Many counts were recorded for this clonotype. The chain combines TRBV7-9 with TRBJ2-7; 7 nucleotides align to TRBD2. The CDR3 extends over 13 amino acids. After removal of 4 bases from V and 3 bases from J, the junction contained 3 bases not matched to a gene. Germline V gene sequence: CDR1 SEHNR, CDR2 FQNEAQ (reference sequence). The CDR3 DNA follows: TGTGCCAGCAGCTCCGGGAGGATCTACGAGCAGTACTTC. This sequence encodes CASSSGRIYEQYF.

This clonotype was picked up a small number of times. The chain joins TRBV7-9 to TRBJ2-7; D might be TRBD2 (5 bases). The ends were cut back, 0 bases at V and 6 bases at J, with 15 bases in the middle. This CDR3 region has 15 residues. Per the germline V gene, CDR1 is SEHNR and CDR2 is FQNEAQ (reference sequence). The CDR3 sequence is CASSLAGGSSSEQYF. CDR3 nucleotides: TGTGCCAGCAGCTTAGCCGGTGGGAGCTCGAGCGAGCAGTACTTC. Looking up the rest from reference TRBV7-9 and TRBJ2-7 gives the full variable domain: DTGVSQNPRHKITKRGQNVTFRCDPISEHNRLYWYRQTLGQGPEFLTYFQNEAQLEKSRLLSDRFSAERPKGSFSTLEIQRTEQGDSAMYLCASSLAGGSSSEQYFGPGTRLTVT.